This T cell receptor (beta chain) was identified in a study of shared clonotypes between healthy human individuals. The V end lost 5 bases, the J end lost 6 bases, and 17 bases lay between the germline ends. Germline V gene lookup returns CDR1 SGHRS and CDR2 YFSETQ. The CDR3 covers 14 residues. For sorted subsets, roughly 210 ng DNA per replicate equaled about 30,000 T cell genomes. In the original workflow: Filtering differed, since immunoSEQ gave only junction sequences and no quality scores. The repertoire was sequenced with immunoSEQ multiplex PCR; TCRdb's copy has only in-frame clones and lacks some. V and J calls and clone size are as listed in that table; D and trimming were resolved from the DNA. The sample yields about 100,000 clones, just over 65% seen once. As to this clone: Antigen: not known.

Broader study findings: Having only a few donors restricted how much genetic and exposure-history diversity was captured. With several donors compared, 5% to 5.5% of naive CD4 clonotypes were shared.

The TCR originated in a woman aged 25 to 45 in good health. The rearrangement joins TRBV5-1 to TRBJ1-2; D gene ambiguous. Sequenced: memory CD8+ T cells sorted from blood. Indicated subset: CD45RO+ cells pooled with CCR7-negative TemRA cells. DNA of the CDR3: TGCGCCAGCAGGCTTCCAGGACTTCATAATGGCTACACCTTC. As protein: CASRLPGLHNGYTF.